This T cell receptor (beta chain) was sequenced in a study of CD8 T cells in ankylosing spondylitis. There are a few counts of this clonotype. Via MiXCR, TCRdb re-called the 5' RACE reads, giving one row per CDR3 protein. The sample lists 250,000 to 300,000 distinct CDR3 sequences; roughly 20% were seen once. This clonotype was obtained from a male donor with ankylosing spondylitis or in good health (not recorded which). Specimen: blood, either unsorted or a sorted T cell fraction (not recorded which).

CDR3 sequence reads: CASSLSDRSPQHF. In DNA, the CDR3 is TGCGCCAGCAGCCTAAGCGACCGATCGCCCCAGCATTTT. The chain uses TRBV5-1 and TRBJ1-5; D call uncertain. Trimming cost V 4 bases and J 9 bases, with 14 bases left between them. Germline V gives CDR1 SGHRS, CDR2 YFSETQ. The CDR3 has 13 residues.